The 15 T cell receptor beta chains below come from one sample, sequenced in a study of cytomegalovirus exposure and HLA in healthy donors. PCR involved 60 Vbeta and 13 Jbeta primers. The assay was immunoSEQ multiplex PCR, and TCRdb's table has in-frame clones only and misses some. This sample has over 95,000 clones, with 70% to 80% found just once. Source material: PBMCs. The receptors here all came from a female donor in good health and CMV-seronegative.

This chain uses TRBV9 with TRBJ1-1; weak D call: TRBD1 (6 bases). CDR1 is SGDLS, CDR2 YYNGEE, per germline. The CDR3 has 14 residues. The ends were cut back, 4 bases at V and 4 bases at J, with 14 bases in the middle. The CDR3 DNA reads as TGTGCCAGCAGCCCATCCACAGGGCTCACTGAAGCTTTCTTT. This codes for CASSPSTGLTEAFF.

V gene TRBV19 combines with J gene TRBJ2-7; 15 nucleotides match TRBD2. The V gene's germline CDR1 is LNHDA and CDR2 SQIVND (reference sequence). The ends lost 3 bases at V and 5 bases at J; junction bases unmatched: 2. This CDR3 comprises 15 residues. This CDR3 is CASSMGLAGGDEQYF. The DNA of the CDR3 is TGTGCCAGTAGTATGGGACTAGCGGGAGGAGACGAGCAGTACTTC.

V and J are TRBV9 and TRBJ2-2; no clear D gene. Deletions cut 2 bases from V and 4 bases from J, with 9 bases between. The CDR3 is 14 residues long. Germline values: CDR1 SGDLS, CDR2 YYNGEE. CDR3 bases: TGTGCCAGCAGCGTTGTCCCCTCCACCGGGGAGCTGTTTTTT. Protein product: CASSVVPSTGELFF.

The chain recombines TRBV11-2 with TRBJ2-7, with 9 bases aligning to TRBD1. There are 17 residues in the CDR3. J was trimmed by 5 bases and V by 6 bases; bases with no gene match: 17. Germline CDR1 and CDR2: SGHAT and FQNNGV. DNA for the CDR3: TGTGCCAGCAGTCTTACCGGGACAGGGTATGAAGTCGACGAGCAGTACTTC. This gives the protein CASSLTGTGYEVDEQYF. The whole variable domain, remainder taken from reference TRBV11-2 and TRBJ2-7, is EAGVAQSPRYKIIEKRQSVAFWCNPISGHATLYWYQQILGQGPKLLIQFQNNGVVDDSQLPKDRFSAERLKGVDSTLKIQPAKLEDSAVYLCASSLTGTGYEVDEQYFGPGTRLTVT.

The genes are TRBV6-5 and TRBJ1-1, with 10 nucleotides matching TRBD1. In germline, CDR1 is MNHEY, CDR2 SVGAGI. The CDR3 sequence is 14 residues long. J gave up 5 bases and V 2 bases, and 2 bases lay outside the gene matches. The CDR3 here is CASSYDRGLTEAFF. The CDR3 DNA is TGTGCCAGCAGTTACGACAGGGGGCTTACTGAAGCTTTCTTT.

This chain uses TRBV19 with TRBJ1-1; TRBD1 aligns across 7 bases. V dropped 0 bases and J dropped 1; count of bases not matched to a gene: 11. The CDR3 has 18 amino acids. Germline V gene sequence: CDR1 LNHDA, CDR2 SQIVND (reference sequence). This CDR3 is CASSIDQTGAGWNTEAFF. CDR3 sequence (DNA): TGTGCCAGTAGTATAGACCAAACAGGGGCTGGATGGAACACTGAAGCTTTCTTT.

The gene calls are TRBV30 and TRBJ2-3; D remains unclear. CDR1 GTSNPN and CDR2 SVGIG come from the germline V gene (reference sequence). This CDR3 is built from 11 residues. V lost 4 bases and J lost 5, with 7 bases in between. CDR3 region: CAWKRRDTQYF. As DNA, the CDR3 is TGTGCCTGGAAGAGGAGAGATACGCAGTATTTT. The full variable domain, rest sourced from reference TRBV30 and TRBJ2-3, is SQTIHQWPATLVQPVGSPLSLECTVEGTSNPNLYWYRQAAGRGLQLLFYSVGIGQISSEVPQNLSASRPQDRQFILSSKKLLLSDSGFYLCAWKRRDTQYFGPGTRLTVL.

The chain uses TRBV2 and TRBJ2-7, with TRBD2 matching 11 bases. The CDR3 extends over 12 amino acids. The V gene's germline CDR1 is SNHLY and CDR2 FYNNEI. Trimming took 6 bases from V and 10 from J; bases not matched to a gene: 5. CDR3 region: CASRPGLAVQYF. For the CDR3, the DNA is TGTGCCAGCAGGCCGGGACTAGCGGTACAGTACTTC.

The chain recombines TRBV4-3 with TRBJ1-3; D possibly corresponds to TRBD1 (6 bases). This CDR3 has 16 amino acids. Germline V lookup: CDR1 LGHNA, CDR2 YSLEER. Trimming removed 0 bases at V and 3 bases at J, with 12 bases between. CDR3 sequence reads: CASSQELTGSGNTIYF. The CDR3 DNA sequence: TGCGCCAGCAGCCAAGAACTCACAGGGAGTGGAAACACCATATATTTT.

This chain joins TRBV7-9 and TRBJ2-7; 8 bases line up with TRBD1. Per the germline V gene, CDR1 is SEHNR and CDR2 is FQNEAQ (reference sequence). This CDR3 has 18 amino acids. J gave up 4 bases and V 5 bases, and 19 bases lay outside the gene matches. The CDR3 sequence: CASSPRGAYRGLGYEQYF. The CDR3, as DNA: TGTGCCAGCAGCCCCAGAGGCGCCTACAGGGGGTTGGGATACGAGCAGTACTTC.

In this sample, this clone turned up once. The gene calls are TRBV7-3 and TRBJ2-5; the match to TRBD2 covers 9 bases. With 1 base clipped from V and 5 bases from J, the junction kept 5 bases outside the gene matches. The CDR3 sequence is 15 residues long. Per the germline V gene, CDR1 is SGHTA and CDR2 is FQGTGA. The DNA for the CDR3 is TGTGCCAGCAGCTTAATAGGCGGGGGGGCCGAGACCCAGTACTTC. Amino acids: CASSLIGGGAETQYF.

This sequence joins TRBV29-1 and TRBJ2-2; 10 nucleotides match TRBD1. The CDR3 has 14 amino acids. Germline values: CDR1 SQVTM, CDR2 ANQGSEA. V shed 7 bases and J 2 bases; nucleotides not matched to a gene: 4. The CDR3 sequence: CSGRDRGNTGELFF. CDR3 coding DNA: TGCAGCGGCCGGGACAGGGGTAACACCGGGGAGCTGTTTTTT.

The chain links TRBV7-2 to TRBJ2-2, with TRBD1 matching over 7 bases. The J segment lost 8 bases and the V segment lost 5 bases, leaving 8 bases of the junction unmatched. Germline V gene data show CDR1 as SGHTA and CDR2 as FQGNSA. The CDR3 runs to 14 residues. The DNA for the CDR3 is TGTGCCAGCAGCGCCCGACAGGGTGGAGGGGAGCTGTTTTTT. Encoded protein: CASSARQGGGELFF.

This clone came up a few times. The CDR3 DNA sequence: TGTGCCATCAGTGGCAGGGGGTTGTTTGGCTATGGCTACACCTTC. This encodes CAISGRGLFGYGYTF. This chain joins TRBV10-3 and TRBJ1-2, with 7 bases lining up with TRBD1. This CDR3 is 15 amino acids long. Germline V gene lookup returns CDR1 ENHRY and CDR2 SYGVKD. J gave up 4 bases and V 4 bases, and 9 bases lay outside the gene matches.

The chain carries TRBV5-1 and TRBJ1-2, with D possibly TRBD1 on 6 matching bases. The CDR3 contains 13 residues. Per the germline V gene, CDR1 is SGHRS and CDR2 is YFSETQ. V dropped 3 bases and J dropped 0 bases, with 6 bases sitting between them. CDR3 region: CASSWTANYGYTF. CDR3 nucleotide sequence: TGCGCCAGCAGCTGGACAGCTAACTATGGCTACACCTTC.